A single sample is the source of the 24 T cell receptor beta chains below, sequenced in a study of sequential checkpoint blockade in melanoma. Produced via immunoSEQ multiplex PCR; TCRdb's table is partial and in-frame only. Of about 13,000 clones listed, roughly a quarter are singletons. Treatment given: randomized to nivolumab then ipilimumab (arm A) or the reverse (arm B). Sequences were derived from tumor tissue (inferred from file names), sampled from a patient given nivolumab and ipilimumab in sequence. Receptor source: a human donor with melanoma.

V gene TRBV11-3 combines with J gene TRBJ2-1; TRBD1 agrees at 8 bases. The CDR3 has 16 residues. CDR1 and CDR2 from the germline V gene are SGHNT and YENEEA. After removal of 4 bases from V and 5 bases from J, the junction contained 10 bases not matched to a gene. The CDR3 DNA is TGTGCCAGCAGCTCCTGGACAGGGCGGAGGAACAATGAGCAGTTCTTC. Translated, it gives CASSSWTGRRNNEQFF.

This clone appeared a few times. The chain couples TRBV23-1 to TRBJ2-5; the D gene is possibly TRBD1 (5 bases). Being an ORF, TRBV23-1 has a function that is uncertain. Between the trimmed V and J ends, which lost 4 bases and 3 bases, there was a span of 12 bases. This CDR3 has 14 residues. In nucleotides, the CDR3 is TGCGCCAGCAGTCGTACCAGGGCAGAAGAGACCCAGTACTTC. It translates to CASSRTRAEETQYF.

V usage is TRBV11-3 and J usage is TRBJ2-1; D possibly corresponds to TRBD2 (5 bases). Per the germline V gene, CDR1 is SGHNT and CDR2 is YENEEA. Between the trimmed V and J ends, which lost 4 bases and 8 bases, there was a span of 21 bases. The length of the CDR3 is 16 residues. CDR3 nucleotides: TGTGCCAGCAGCTCCCCTCGCACTCGGGGTAATGATGAGCAGTTCTTC. Protein product: CASSSPRTRGNDEQFF.

The chain has TRBV19 and TRBJ1-2; D gene ambiguous. Germline CDR1 and CDR2: LNHDA and SQIVND (reference sequence). The CDR3 is 13 amino acids. V was cut by 6 bases and J by 1 base, with 9 bases left in between. CDR3 sequence: CASRVPSNYGYTF. The CDR3 DNA reads TGTGCCAGTAGGGTCCCGAGTAACTATGGCTACACCTTC.

This clone was detected once. J is TRBJ2-7 and V is TRBV29-1; 9 nucleotides agree with TRBD2. CDR1 and CDR2 (germline): SQVTM, ANQGSEA. The CDR3 has 14 amino acids. V shed 4 bases and J 6 bases; nucleotides not matched to a gene: 10. The CDR3, as DNA: TGCAGCGTTGGAACATTTGGGCGGGAGGGCGAGCAGTACTTC. It is translated as CSVGTFGREGEQYF.

DNA for the CDR3: TGTGCCAGCAGCCGGGACAGGGGCTCTGGAAACACCATATATTTT. This gives the protein CASSRDRGSGNTIYF. V and J are TRBV11-3 and TRBJ1-3; 10 nucleotides line up with TRBD1. The V segment lost 5 bases and the J segment 0 bases; nucleotides outside the gene matches: 1. The V gene's germline CDR1 is SGHNT and CDR2 YENEEA. The CDR3 covers 15 residues.

The CDR3: CASSLYYLYEQYF. In nucleotides, the CDR3 is TGTGCCAGCAGTTTATACTACCTCTACGAGCAGTACTTC. This chain uses TRBV28 with TRBJ2-7; D ambiguous. CDR1 and CDR2 from the germline V gene are MDHEN and SYDVKM. There are 13 residues in the CDR3. V was clipped by 1 base and J by 3 bases, with 7 bases between them.

This clone was counted many times. The chain recombines TRBV11-3 with TRBJ1-3; D remains unclear. Germline assignment: CDR1 SGHNT and CDR2 YENEEA. Deletions cut 1 base from V and 1 base from J, with 11 bases between. This CDR3 has 16 residues. CDR3 protein: CASSLGADRSGNTIYF. Here the CDR3 DNA reads TGTGCCAGCAGCTTAGGGGCCGATAGGTCTGGAAACACCATATATTTT.

The chain employs TRBV28 and TRBJ2-1, with TRBD2 identical over 8 bases. J was trimmed by 7 bases and V by 4 bases; bases with no gene match: 9. The CDR3 contains 15 residues. In germline, CDR1 is MDHEN, CDR2 SYDVKM. Here the CDR3 reads CASSYQRETKNEQFF. DNA of the CDR3: TGTGCCAGCAGTTATCAGCGGGAGACGAAGAATGAGCAGTTCTTC.

This chain joins TRBV5-1 and TRBJ2-5; 8 bases line up with TRBD2. This CDR3 comprises 18 residues. Losses at the gene ends were 3 bases for V and 5 bases for J; bases not matched to a gene: 18. CDR1 and CDR2 (germline): SGHRS, YFSETQ. This chain's CDR3 is CASSWAGYASGSVETQYF. Written as DNA, the CDR3 is TGCGCCAGCAGCTGGGCGGGGTATGCCAGCGGGAGCGTGGAGACCCAGTACTTC.

The chain links TRBV5-1 to TRBJ1-1; D is unresolved. The CDR3 has 14 residues. Germline CDR1 and CDR2: SGHRS and YFSETQ. Trimming removed 3 bases at V and 1 base at J, with 10 bases between. The CDR3 here is CASSWREPNTEAFF. As DNA, the CDR3 is TGCGCCAGCAGCTGGAGAGAGCCGAACACTGAAGCTTTCTTT.

This clone was detected only a few times. CDR3 sequence (DNA): TGTGCCAGCAGTTACGTGCAGGGAGACACTGAAGCTTTCTTT. Amino acid sequence: CASSYVQGDTEAFF. V gene TRBV6-8 combines with J gene TRBJ1-1; perhaps TRBD1 as D (5 bases). The CDR3 totals 14 residues. Trimming shortened V by 2 bases and J by 3 bases, and 10 bases separated the two germline ends. Per germline, CDR1 MNHGY and CDR2 SAAAGT.

This clone has at least ten counts. This chain uses TRBV7-5 with TRBJ2-7; TRBD1, the table's D call, lacks a check against the DNA. TRBV7-5 is assigned pseudogene status. The CDR3 sequence is 15 residues long. Here the CDR3 reads CASSLDAGAVYEQYF. CDR3 bases: TGTGCCAGCAGCTTGGATGCAGGGGCCGTCTACGAGCAGTACTTC.

There are a few counts of this clone. V usage is TRBV28 and J usage is TRBJ2-4; unclear D gene. The CDR3 consists of 15 residues. The V end lost 2 bases, the J end lost 0 bases, and 8 bases lay between the germline ends. Germline V gives CDR1 MDHEN, CDR2 SYDVKM. This chain's CDR3 is CASSLDGLAKNIQYF. The CDR3 DNA follows: TGTGCCAGCAGTTTAGATGGGCTAGCCAAAAACATTCAGTACTTC.

The chain combines TRBV5-1 with TRBJ1-4; D not certain. Germline CDR1 is SGHRS and CDR2 is YFSETQ. CDR3 length equals 15 residues. Trimming removed 1 base from V and 5 bases from J, with 12 bases in between. This CDR3 reads CASSLNPAENEKLFF. The CDR3 nucleotides are TGCGCCAGCAGCTTGAACCCGGCCGAGAATGAAAAACTGTTTTTT.

The rearrangement joins TRBV28 to TRBJ1-2, with D perhaps TRBD1 (6 bases). Trimming removed 2 bases from V and 4 bases from J, with 14 bases in between. Per the germline V gene, CDR1 is MDHEN and CDR2 is SYDVKM. CDR3 length: 15 amino acids. This CDR3 reads CASSLPRTAFYGYTF. CDR3 in DNA: TGTGCCAGCAGTTTACCCCGGACAGCTTTCTATGGCTACACCTTC.

The chain joins TRBV10-2 to TRBJ1-4; a weak D match, TRBD1 (5 bases). Germline V lookup: CDR1 WSHSY, CDR2 SAAADI. The CDR3 is 14 amino acids. Trimming removed 6 bases from V and 8 bases from J, with 16 bases in between. CDR3 amino acids: CASRPGPRREKLFF. CDR3 nucleotide sequence: TGCGCCAGCAGGCCGGGACCGAGGAGGGAAAAACTGTTTTTT.

The J gene is TRBJ1-4, the V gene TRBV19; D is possibly TRBD1 (6 bases). The V and J ends lost 3 bases and 3 bases respectively, with 17 bases between them. The CDR3 loop spans 17 amino acids. Germline CDR1 LNHDA, CDR2 SQIVND (reference sequence). CDR3 DNA: TGTGCCAGTAGTATCGGCGCCTCGACAGGACCTAATGAAAAACTGTTTTTT. Amino acids: CASSIGASTGPNEKLFF.

The J gene is TRBJ2-7, the V gene TRBV6-8, with D perhaps matching TRBD1 (6 bases). V gave up 6 bases and J gave up 6 bases, with 15 bases separating them. This CDR3 has 13 amino acids. The V gene's germline CDR1 is MNHGY and CDR2 SAAAGT. CDR3 DNA sequence: TGTGCCAGCAGGTACAGGGCCCGGGGCGAGCAGTACTTC. Its protein is CASRYRARGEQYF.

This chain uses TRBV7-6 with TRBJ2-1, with TRBD2 as a possible D gene (5 bases). The CDR3 has 14 amino acids. Deletions cut 5 bases from V and 10 bases from J, with 18 bases between. Germline lookup yields CDR1 SGHVS and CDR2 FNYEAQ. For the CDR3, the DNA is TGTGCCAGCAGCCTCGCCGCGGGTCCGTTCGAGCAGTTCTTC. It translates to CASSLAAGPFEQFF.

The table lists this clone with a few counts. The V and J genes are TRBV29-1 and TRBJ1-1; 8 nucleotides match TRBD1. CDR3 length: 16 residues. CDR1 is SQVTM and CDR2 is ANQGSEA in the germline V gene. V lost 1 base, J lost 1 base, and 8 bases stayed unmatched. CDR3: CSVEGTGRIRNTEAFF. The CDR3 nucleotides are TGCAGCGTTGAAGGGACAGGGAGGATTAGGAACACTGAAGCTTTCTTT.

The V and J genes are TRBV19 and TRBJ2-1; maybe TRBD1 (5 bases). V was pared by 1 base and J by 2 bases, with 9 bases between. The CDR3 totals 15 residues. Germline CDR1 reads LNHDA; CDR2 reads SQIVND (reference sequence). This chain's CDR3 is CASSIGGRTYNEQFF. CDR3 sequence (DNA): TGTGCCAGTAGTATAGGGGGCCGAACCTACAATGAGCAGTTCTTC.

This clone was seen a single time. This sequence joins TRBV14 and TRBJ2-1; TRBD2 matches at 8 bases. Germline lookup yields CDR1 SGHDN and CDR2 FVKESK. Trimming cost V 4 bases and J 6 bases; bases outside gene matches: 8. The CDR3 runs to 15 residues. In DNA, the CDR3 is TGTGCCAGCAGCCCCTGGCTAGCGGGCGTCAATGAGCAGTTCTTC. This codes for CASSPWLAGVNEQFF.

This clone has just a few counts. At the DNA level, this CDR3 is encoded by other sequences in the same sample as well. V is TRBV6-8 and J is TRBJ2-1, with TRBD2 identical over 8 bases. The germline CDR1 and CDR2 sequences are MNHGY and SAAAGT. J lost 3 bases, V lost 2 bases, and 0 bases had no gene match. The CDR3 consists of 14 residues. The DNA for the CDR3 is TGTGCCAGCAGTTACAGCGGGAGCTACAATGAGCAGTTCTTC. It translates to CASSYSGSYNEQFF.